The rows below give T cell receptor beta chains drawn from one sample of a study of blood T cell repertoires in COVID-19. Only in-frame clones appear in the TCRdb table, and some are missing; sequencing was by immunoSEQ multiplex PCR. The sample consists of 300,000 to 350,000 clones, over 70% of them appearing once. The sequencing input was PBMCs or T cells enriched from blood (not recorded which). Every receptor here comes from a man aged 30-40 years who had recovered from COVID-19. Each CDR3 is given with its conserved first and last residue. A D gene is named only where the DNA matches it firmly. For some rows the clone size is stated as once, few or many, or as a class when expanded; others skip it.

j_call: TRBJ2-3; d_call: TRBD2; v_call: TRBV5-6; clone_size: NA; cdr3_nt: TGTGCCAGCAGCGAACTGGGACTAGCGGGGGGCACAGATACGCAGTATTTT; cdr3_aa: CASSELGLAGGTDTQYF
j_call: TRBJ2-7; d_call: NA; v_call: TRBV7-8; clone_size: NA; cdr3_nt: TGTGCCAGCAGGGGCCGGGGGACCCTATACGAGCAGTACTTC; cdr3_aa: CASRGRGTLYEQYF
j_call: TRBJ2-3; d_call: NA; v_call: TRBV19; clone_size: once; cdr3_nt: TGTGCCAGTAAGGACACTTTTAGCACAGATACGCAGTATTTT; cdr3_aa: CASKDTFSTDTQYF
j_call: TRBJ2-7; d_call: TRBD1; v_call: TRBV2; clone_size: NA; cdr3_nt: TGTGCCAGCAGTGAATCCGGGACAGGGGGTGCCTACGAGCAGTACTTC; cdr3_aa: CASSESGTGGAYEQYF
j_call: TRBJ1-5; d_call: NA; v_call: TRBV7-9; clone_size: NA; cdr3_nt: TGTGCCAGCAGCCCAGGGGCCGGCAATCAGCCCCAGCATTTT; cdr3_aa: CASSPGAGNQPQHF
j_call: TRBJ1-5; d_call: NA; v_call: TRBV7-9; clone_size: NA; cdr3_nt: TGTGCCAGCAGCCCGGAGAGCGATAATCAGCCCCAGCATTTT; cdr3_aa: CASSPESDNQPQHF
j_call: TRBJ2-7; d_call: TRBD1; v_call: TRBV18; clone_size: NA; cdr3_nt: TGTGCCAGCTCAACCGGACAGGGGGCAGTCGAGCAGTACTTC; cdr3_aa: CASSTGQGAVEQYF
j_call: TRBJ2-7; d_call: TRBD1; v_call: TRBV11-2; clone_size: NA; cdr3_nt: TGTGCCAGCAGGAAGGGCAGGGGGAGTTACGAGCAGTACTTC; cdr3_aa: CASRKGRGSYEQYF
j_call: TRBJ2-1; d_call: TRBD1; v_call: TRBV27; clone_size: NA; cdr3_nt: TGTGCCAGCAGCCCCGACAGGGTGTCCTACAATGAGCAGTTCTTC; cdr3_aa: CASSPDRVSYNEQFF
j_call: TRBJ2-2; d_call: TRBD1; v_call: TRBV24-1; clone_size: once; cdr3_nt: TGTGCCACCAGTGCGGCAGGGGGAATCACCGGGGAGCTGTTTTTT; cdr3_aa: CATSAAGGITGELFF
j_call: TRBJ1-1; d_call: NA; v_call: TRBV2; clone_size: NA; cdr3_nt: TGTGCCAGCAGGTACTTAAACACTGAAGCTTTCTTT; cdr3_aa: CASRYLNTEAFF
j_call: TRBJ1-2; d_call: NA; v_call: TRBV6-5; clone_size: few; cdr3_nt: TGTGCCAGCAGTTACGCGCAGGGTCGAGGCTACACCTTC; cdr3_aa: CASSYAQGRGYTF
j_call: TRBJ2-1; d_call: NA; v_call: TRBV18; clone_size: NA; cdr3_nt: TGTGCCAGCTCACCACCGACGACGGGTAATGAGCAGTTCTTC; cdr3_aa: CASSPPTTGNEQFF
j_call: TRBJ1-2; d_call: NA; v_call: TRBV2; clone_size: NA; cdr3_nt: TGTGCCAGCAGTCAGCAGGGGAACTATGGCTACACCTTC; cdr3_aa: CASSQQGNYGYTF
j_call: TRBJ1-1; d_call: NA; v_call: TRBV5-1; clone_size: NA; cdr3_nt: TGCGCCAGCAGCTCAGGTACCTACACTGAAGCTTTCTTT; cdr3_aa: CASSSGTYTEAFF
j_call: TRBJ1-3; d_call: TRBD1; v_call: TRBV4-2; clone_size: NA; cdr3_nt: TGTGCCAGCAGCCCCAGTCAGGGGGCTGCTGGAAACACCATATATTTT; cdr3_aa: CASSPSQGAAGNTIYF
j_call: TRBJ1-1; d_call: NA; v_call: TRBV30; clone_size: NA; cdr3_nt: TGTGCCTGGAGTGCTGGGGGGTACACTGAAGCTTTCTTT; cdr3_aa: CAWSAGGYTEAFF
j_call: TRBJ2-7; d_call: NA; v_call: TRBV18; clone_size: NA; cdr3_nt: TGTGCCAGCTCACCACGACAAGGGGTCTACGAGCAGTACTTC; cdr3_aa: CASSPRQGVYEQYF
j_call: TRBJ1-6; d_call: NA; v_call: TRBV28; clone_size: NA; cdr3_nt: TGTGCCACCTCATCCACTTTAAGGGGGGGCGGCTATAATTCACCCCTCCACTTT; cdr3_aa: CATSSTLRGGGYNSPLHF
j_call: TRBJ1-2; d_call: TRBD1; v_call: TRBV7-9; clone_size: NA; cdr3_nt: TGTGCCAGCAGCTTCCCCGGACAGGGCTATGGCTACACCTTC; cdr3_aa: CASSFPGQGYGYTF
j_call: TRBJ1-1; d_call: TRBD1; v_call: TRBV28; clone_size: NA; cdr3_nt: TGTGCCAGCAGTTCCCTCGGACAGGTGAACACTGAAGCTTTCTTT; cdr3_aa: CASSSLGQVNTEAFF
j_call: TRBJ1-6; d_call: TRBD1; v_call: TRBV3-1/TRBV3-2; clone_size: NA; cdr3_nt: TGTGCCAGCAGTTGGGACAGTAATTCACCCCTCCACTTT; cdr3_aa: CASSWDSNSPLHF
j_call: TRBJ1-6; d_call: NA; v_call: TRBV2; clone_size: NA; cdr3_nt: TGTGCCAGCAACCGGGACATTAATTCACCCCTCCACTTT; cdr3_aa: CASNRDINSPLHF
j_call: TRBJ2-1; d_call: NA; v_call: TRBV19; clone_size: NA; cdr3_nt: TGTGCCAGTAGCACATACAGGGTCCCGTACAATGAGCAGTTCTTC; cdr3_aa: CASSTYRVPYNEQFF
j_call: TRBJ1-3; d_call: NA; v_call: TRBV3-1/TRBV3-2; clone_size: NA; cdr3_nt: TGTGCCAGCAGCCAAGATTTCGTGGGGGCAGGCGGTGGAAACACCATATATTTT; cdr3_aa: CASSQDFVGAGGGNTIYF
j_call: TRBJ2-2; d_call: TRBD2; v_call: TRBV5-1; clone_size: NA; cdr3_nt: TGCGCCAGCAACGGGGGGACCGGGGAGCTGTTTTTT; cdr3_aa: CASNGGTGELFF
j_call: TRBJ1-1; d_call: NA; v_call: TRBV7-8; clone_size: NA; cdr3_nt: TGTGCCAGCAGCTTAGCGGGAGTTTGGGAGAACACTGAAGCTTTCTTT; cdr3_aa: CASSLAGVWENTEAFF
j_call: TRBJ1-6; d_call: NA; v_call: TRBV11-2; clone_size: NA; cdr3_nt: TGTGCCAGCAGCTTCTCCCGCTCCTATAATTCACCCCTCCACTTT; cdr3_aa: CASSFSRSYNSPLHF
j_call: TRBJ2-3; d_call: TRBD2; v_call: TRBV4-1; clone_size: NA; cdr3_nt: TGCGCCAGCAGCCTTCTCCCGGTGCCGGGGGGGCCGGCCGATACGCAGTATTTT; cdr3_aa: CASSLLPVPGGPADTQYF
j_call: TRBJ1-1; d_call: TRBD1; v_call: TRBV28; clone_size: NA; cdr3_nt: TGTGCCAGTAAGGGACAGCGCTATAGGGCTTTCTTT; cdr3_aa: CASKGQRYRAFF
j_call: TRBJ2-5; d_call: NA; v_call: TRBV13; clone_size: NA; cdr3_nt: TGTGCCAGCAGCTTAGCTACCCGCGCATCCGCGGAGACCCAGTACTTC; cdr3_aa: CASSLATRASAETQYF
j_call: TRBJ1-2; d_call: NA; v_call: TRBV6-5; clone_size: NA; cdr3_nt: TGTGCCAGCAGAAAAAGGACAGCTCCCAATGGCTACACCTTC; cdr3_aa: CASRKRTAPNGYTF
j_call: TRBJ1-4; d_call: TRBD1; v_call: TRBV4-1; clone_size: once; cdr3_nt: TGCGCCAGCAGCCAAAGGACAGGGTGGGATGAAAAACTGTTTTTT; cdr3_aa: CASSQRTGWDEKLFF
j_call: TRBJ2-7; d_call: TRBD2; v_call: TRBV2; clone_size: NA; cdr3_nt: TGTGCCAGCATCGGGGGGGGGCCCAGCTCCTACGAGCAGTACTTC; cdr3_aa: CASIGGGPSSYEQYF
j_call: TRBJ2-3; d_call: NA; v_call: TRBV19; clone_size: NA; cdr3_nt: TGTGCCAGTAGCGGGGGATCAACAGATACGCAGTATTTT; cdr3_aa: CASSGGSTDTQYF
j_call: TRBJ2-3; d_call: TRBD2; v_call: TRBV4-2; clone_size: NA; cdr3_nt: TGTGCCAGCAGCCAAGATCGTCTGAGCGGGGAGAGCACAGATACGCAGTATTTT; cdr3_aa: CASSQDRLSGESTDTQYF
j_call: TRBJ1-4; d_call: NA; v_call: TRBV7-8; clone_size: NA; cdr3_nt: TGTGCCAGCAGCTTAGTTTATTGGGGGGCAACTAATGAAAAACTGTTTTTT; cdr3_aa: CASSLVYWGATNEKLFF